This T cell receptor beta chain was sequenced during a study of vaccination and CD4 T cells after COVID-19. Treatment here: approximately nine-day PBMC culture with coronavirus spike peptide pools or control peptides (ViraFEST assay). The trim removed 0 bases at V and 4 bases at J, leaving 2 bases unmatched. The germline gives CDR1 DFQATT, CDR2 SNEGSKA (reference sequence). The CDR3 length is 14 residues. With the Oncomine TCR Beta short-read assay, DNA from cultured CD4+ T cells was sequenced. TCRdb itself ran the PCR reads through MiXCR, one entry per CDR3 protein. The data show fewer than 3,000 distinct CDR3 sequences, 30% to 35% seen once. Sample share makes this clonotype medium-sized. The antigen is undetermined. Broader study findings: In convalescent patients, 304 of 307 vaccine-specific clones were spike mono-reactive.

Sequenced here: CD4+ T cells from blood, cultured in vitro, sampled after SARS-CoV-2 vaccination. The chain recombines TRBV20-1 with TRBJ2-7; 11 positions match TRBD1. The TCR was taken from a human donor who had recovered from COVID-19. The CDR3 region has the DNA TGCAGTGCTAGAGAGGGGACAGGGGGATACGAGCAGTACTTC. It encodes CSAREGTGGYEQYF.